The clone carrying this T cell receptor (beta chain) has just a few counts. This entry belongs to a study of cytomegalovirus exposure and HLA in healthy donors. The PCR made use of 60 Vbeta and 13 Jbeta primers. TCRdb's copy holds only in-frame clones and misses some; the assay was immunoSEQ multiplex PCR. Of under 170,000 clones listed, around 75% are singletons. Trimming pared 5 bases from V and 3 bases from J, leaving 17 bases between. The CDR3 is 15 residues long. Germline V gene data show CDR1 as SEHNR and CDR2 as FQNEAQ (reference sequence). While unrecorded immune exposures were likely, the donors were nominally healthy when sampled.

J is TRBJ2-7 and V is TRBV7-9; a possible D gene is TRBD1 (6 bases). Input material: PBMCs. This TCR derives from a human donor in good health. CDR3 amino acids: CASSGRTVKYYEQYF. CDR3 in DNA: TGTGCCAGCAGCGGACGGACAGTTAAATACTACGAGCAGTACTTC.